These 14 T cell receptor beta chains share one sample of origin, sequenced in a study of vaccination effects on CD4 cells after COVID-19. Some clones are missing from TCRdb's copy, which holds only in-frame ones; the method was immunoSEQ multiplex PCR. The sample lists about 22,000 clones, around 70% occurring once. Sequencing in the ViraFEST assay came after antigen-specific CD4+ T cells had been expanded with viral peptide pools, which were used to stimulate PBMC. Culture proceeded for more than nine days, and CD4+ T cells were then isolated. It was two doses of either the BNT162b2 or mRNA-1273 vaccine that participants received. No cognate antigen is known for these TCRs. This specimen was CD4+ T cells from PBMCs cultured with HCoV-NL63 spike peptides, taken after COVID-19 vaccination. These receptors all stem from a human donor who received a COVID-19 vaccine.

The chain employs TRBV6-1 and TRBJ1-6, with no clear D. The V gene lost 2 bases and the J gene lost 9 bases, with 8 bases spanning the gap. This CDR3 is 13 amino acids long. Germline CDR1 MNHNS, CDR2 SASEGT. In DNA, the CDR3 is TGTGCCAGCAGTGAATCAGAGAGTTCACCCCTCCACTTT. Protein product: CASSESESSPLHF.

The gene calls are TRBV19 and TRBJ1-5; tentatively, D is TRBD1 (6 bases). Trimming removed 3 bases from V and 2 bases from J, with 11 bases in between. This CDR3 is 15 amino acids long. From germline, CDR1 is LNHDA and CDR2 SQIVND (reference sequence). The CDR3 spells CASSILRQGNQPQHF. In DNA, the CDR3 is TGTGCCAGTAGTATTTTAAGACAGGGCAATCAGCCCCAGCATTTT.

The chain is built from TRBV18 and TRBJ2-5, with 9 positions matching TRBD2. Germline-derived CDR1 and CDR2 are KGHSH and LQKENI. The CDR3 length is 15 residues. The V segment lost 1 base and the J segment 5 bases; nucleotides outside the gene matches: 5. The CDR3 sequence: CASSPLAGVGETQYF. The CDR3 bases are TGTGCCAGCTCACCACTAGCGGGAGTTGGGGAGACCCAGTACTTC.

The V call is TRBV15, the J call TRBJ2-3, with D possibly matching TRBD1 (6 bases). V lost 0 bases and J lost 4, with 11 bases in between. This CDR3 is 15 amino acids long. The germline V gene encodes CDR1 LNHNV and CDR2 YYDKDF (reference sequence). The CDR3 DNA reads TGTGCCACCAGCAGAGATCGTGAGGGGGCAGATACGCAGTATTTT. It codes for CATSRDREGADTQYF.

This clone occurred a few times. V and J are TRBV5-5 and TRBJ1-6, with D possibly TRBD1 on 5 matching bases. The V gene lost 5 bases and the J gene lost 8 bases, with 20 bases spanning the gap. The CDR3 extends over 16 amino acids. Germline V gene sequence: CDR1 SGHKS, CDR2 YYEKEE (reference sequence). CDR3 sequence reads: CASSQRPNGGDSPLHF. The CDR3 DNA sequence: TGTGCCAGCAGTCAACGTCCAAATGGGGGGGATTCACCCCTCCACTTT.

The rearrangement joins TRBV3-1 (or the pseudogene TRBV3-2) to TRBJ1-6; unclear D gene. V was shortened by 0 bases and J by 10 bases, with 16 bases between the two germline ends. Germline CDR1 reads LGHDT; CDR2 reads YNNKEL (reference sequence). The CDR3 is made up of 16 amino acids. Written as DNA, the CDR3 is TGTGCCAGCAGCCAAGATAAGGGAGCTAGCCAATCACCCCTCCACTTT. This gives the protein CASSQDKGASQSPLHF.

The chain has TRBV18 and TRBJ2-1; a weak D match, TRBD1 (5 bases). V shed 6 bases and J shed 3 bases, with 21 bases lying between them. The CDR3 spans 17 residues. Germline V CDR1 and CDR2: KGHSH, LQKENI. Written as DNA, the CDR3 is TGTGCCAGCTCTTCTCTAGGGGCGACGGTGGGCTACAATGAGCAGTTCTTC. Its protein product is CASSSLGATVGYNEQFF.

This sequence joins TRBV29-1 and TRBJ2-7; D remains unclear. This CDR3 contains 13 residues. The germline CDR1 and CDR2 sequences are SQVTM and ANQGSEA. V dropped 2 bases and J dropped 5 bases, with 13 bases sitting between them. CDR3 bases: TGCAGCGTTGAAATAACGGTCGGCAACGAGCAGTACTTC. Encoded protein: CSVEITVGNEQYF.

This rearrangement joins TRBV5-6 to TRBJ1-4, with TRBD1 as a possible D gene (5 bases). Germline lookup yields CDR1 SGHDT and CDR2 YYEEEE. Trimming shortened V by 3 bases and J by 0 bases, and 15 bases separated the two germline ends. The CDR3 length is 17 residues. Written as DNA, the CDR3 is TGTGCCAGCAGCTGGGGACCTACTGGGACAACTAATGAAAAACTGTTTTTT. Translating it yields CASSWGPTGTTNEKLFF.

This chain uses TRBV29-1 with TRBJ2-3, with 8 positions matching TRBD1. Per germline, CDR1 SQVTM and CDR2 ANQGSEA. There are 16 residues in the CDR3. V gave up 0 bases and J gave up 1 base; unmatched junction bases: 6. The DNA for the CDR3 is TGCAGCGTTGAAGATATAAAGACAGGGGGCACAGATACGCAGTATTTT. This gives the protein CSVEDIKTGGTDTQYF.

The chain uses TRBV6-5 and TRBJ1-5; 10 bases are a match to TRBD1. CDR1 is MNHEY and CDR2 is SVGAGI in the germline V gene. V dropped 5 bases and J dropped 3; count of bases not matched to a gene: 1. CDR3 size: 14 residues. CDR3 sequence reads: CASSRQGANQPQHF. The CDR3 nucleotides are TGTGCCAGCAGTCGACAGGGGGCCAATCAGCCCCAGCATTTT.

This chain links TRBV4-2 with TRBJ2-5; 8 positions agree with TRBD2. CDR1 LGHNA and CDR2 YNFKEQ come from the germline V gene. With 1 base clipped from V and 4 bases from J, the junction kept 8 bases outside the gene matches. The CDR3 is 16 residues long. CDR3 nucleotides: TGTGCCAGCAGCCAAGTAACCGGGAGGGCCGTAGAGACCCAGTACTTC. This codes for CASSQVTGRAVETQYF.

The J gene is TRBJ2-7, the V gene TRBV7-9; possibly TRBD1 or TRBD2 for D (6 bases each). The CDR3 length is 15 residues. Germline-derived CDR1 and CDR2 are SEHNR and FQNEAQ (reference sequence). V lost 0 bases and J 10 bases, leaving 19 bases between the germline ends. CDR3 loop: CASSLAGGYAIPQYF. As DNA, the CDR3 is TGTGCCAGCAGCTTAGCGGGGGGCTACGCAATCCCCCAGTACTTC.

The genes are TRBV4-1 and TRBJ1-4, with D unclear. This CDR3 spans 15 amino acids. The germline CDR1 and CDR2 sequences are MGHRA and YSYEKL. V lost 3 bases to trimming and J lost 5 bases, with 13 bases between them. CDR3 loop: CASSQISVINEKLFF. CDR3 nucleotide sequence: TGCGCCAGCAGCCAGATATCGGTGATCAATGAAAAACTGTTTTTT.